The entry below describes one T cell receptor (beta chain). This specimen belongs to a study of blood T cell repertoires in COVID-19. The CDR3 is 13 amino acids. In the authors' methods: Cell counts per sample came from amplifying reference gene primers. Data came from immunoSEQ multiplex PCR; TCRdb stores just in-frame clones and leaves some out. The DNA gave D and trimming, while V, J and clone size come from that table. Among about 180,000 clones listed, about 80% were seen once. This clonotype was obtained from an older man with active or convalescent COVID-19. The rearrangement links TRBV21-1 to TRBJ1-1; the tabulated D call, TRBD1, remains unverified against the DNA. TRBV21-1 is deemed a pseudogene. The specimen was peripheral blood. This CDR3 is CASRLIQTAEAFF. CDR3 bases: TGTGCCAGCCGCCTAATCCAGACAGCTGAAGCTTTCTTT.